Each of the 14 T cell receptor beta chains below was sequenced from the same sample in a study of T-cell memory formation after mild COVID-19. Each CDR3 protein gets one entry after TCRdb re-called the 5' RACE reads with MiXCR. Among about 560,000 distinct CDR3 sequences listed, about a fifth were seen once. The sequencing sample was made of PBMCs or a T cell subset sorted from them (not recorded which). These receptors were taken from an adult woman who had mild COVID-19 (a few samples of this study predate the infection). Cell type and time point are not known.

This clonotype has only a few counts. V is TRBV4-2 and J is TRBJ1-4; 10 bases agree with TRBD1. The CDR3 has 15 residues. Germline V lookup: CDR1 LGHNA, CDR2 YNFKEQ. The V gene end was trimmed by 4 bases and the J gene end by 8 bases; junction bases not matched to a gene: 7. The CDR3 reads CASSLGQGVREKLFF. CDR3 nucleotides: TGTGCCAGCAGCCTCGGACAGGGGGTTAGGGAAAAACTGTTTTTT.

The CDR3 DNA reads as TGTGCCAGCAGCCTCCAGACGGGGGCAGCCTCCGTAAACTATGGCTACACCTTC. The encoded protein is CASSLQTGAASVNYGYTF. V usage is TRBV3-1 and J usage is TRBJ1-2; possibly TRBD1 for D (6 bases). The CDR3 spans 18 residues. With 4 bases removed from V and 2 bases from J, the gap between germline ends came to 23 bases. Germline CDR1 reads LGHDT; CDR2 reads YNNKEL (reference sequence).

The chain links TRBV5-1 to TRBJ2-7; 12 bases are shared with TRBD1. This CDR3 has 19 residues. The V segment lost 3 bases and the J segment 2 bases; nucleotides outside the gene matches: 15. From germline, CDR1 is SGHRS and CDR2 YFSETQ. CDR3 sequence (DNA): TGCGCCAGCAGCTCGGCCCGGGACAGGGGGCGGCCTACTACCTACGAGCAGTACTTC. It specifies CASSSARDRGRPTTYEQYF.

This clonotype was counted a few times. The V and J genes are TRBV7-6 and TRBJ2-7, with a tentative D call TRBD2 (6 bases). Germline V gives CDR1 SGHVS, CDR2 FNYEAQ. CDR3 length equals 15 residues. With 5 bases removed from V and 3 bases from J, the gap between germline ends came to 17 bases. The CDR3 sequence is CASSLRLGGDYEQYF. The CDR3 DNA reads TGTGCCAGCAGCCTCCGACTAGGTGGCGACTACGAGCAGTACTTC.

This clonotype was recorded at least ten times. V and J are TRBV5-1 and TRBJ1-1; D gene uncertain. Looked up from germline, CDR1 is SGHRS and CDR2 is YFSETQ. The CDR3 spans 14 residues. Trimming took off 0 bases at V and 1 base at J, with 7 bases between the two ends. The CDR3 loop reads CASSLATRNTEAFF. The CDR3 DNA reads TGCGCCAGCAGCTTGGCAACGCGGAACACTGAAGCTTTCTTT.

This clonotype was seen a handful of times. The chain couples TRBV20-1 to TRBJ1-4; 7 bases match TRBD1. J was trimmed by 6 bases and V by 0 bases; bases with no gene match: 7. CDR3 size: 15 residues. Germline V lookup: CDR1 DFQATT, CDR2 SNEGSKA (reference sequence). The CDR3, as DNA: TGCAGTGCTAGAGAAAGGGGGCGCGTATATGAAAAACTGTTTTTT. This translates into CSARERGRVYEKLFF.

The V and J genes are TRBV20-1 and TRBJ2-1; possibly TRBD2 for D (5 bases). Trimming cost V 5 bases and J 5 bases, with 13 bases left between them. Germline V gives CDR1 DFQATT, CDR2 SNEGSKA (reference sequence). CDR3 length: 13 amino acids. As DNA, the CDR3 is TGCAGTGCTGACGGGAACAGCGACAATGAGCAGTTCTTC. The encoded protein is CSADGNSDNEQFF.

This clonotype turned up a few times. The chain joins TRBV7-9 to TRBJ2-1, with D possibly called TRBD1 or TRBD2 (5 bases each). The ends were cut back, 5 bases at V and 9 bases at J, with 14 bases in the middle. The CDR3 is 13 residues long. Germline CDR1 reads SEHNR; CDR2 reads FQNEAQ (reference sequence). The CDR3 sequence is CASSPPPGTEQFF. For the CDR3, the DNA is TGTGCCAGCAGCCCCCCGCCCGGGACTGAGCAGTTCTTC.

This clonotype was recorded at least ten times. The chain combines TRBV12-3 or TRBV12-4 with TRBJ2-1; D call uncertain. The CDR3 has 14 residues. The germline V and J ends were trimmed by 1 base and 1 base, with 5 bases remaining between them. CDR3 in amino acids: CASSLDSSYNEQFF. CDR3 bases: TGTGCCAGCAGTTTAGATAGTTCCTACAATGAGCAGTTCTTC.

The chain couples TRBV7-2 to TRBJ1-2, with D perhaps matching TRBD1 (6 bases). This CDR3 spans 14 amino acids. V lost 3 bases and J 8 bases, leaving 16 bases between the germline ends. Germline CDR1 and CDR2: SGHTA and FQGNSA. CDR3 region: CASSFSGGGEGYTF. The CDR3 coding sequence is TGTGCCAGCAGCTTCTCCGGGGGCGGAGAAGGCTACACCTTC.

The chain has TRBV20-1 and TRBJ2-2; D perhaps matches TRBD2 (6 bases). The CDR3 totals 19 residues. V lost 0 bases and J lost 5, with 25 bases in between. Germline loops: CDR1 DFQATT, CDR2 SNEGSKA (reference sequence). The chain's CDR3 is CSARDGMARVRRGTGELFF. As DNA, the CDR3 is TGCAGTGCTAGAGATGGGATGGCGCGGGTCCGCCGGGGGACCGGGGAGCTGTTTTTT.

This clonotype has a count of ten or more. This chain links TRBV13 with TRBJ2-5; 12 bases line up with TRBD2. The CDR3 extends over 17 amino acids. Germline lookup yields CDR1 PRHDT and CDR2 FYEKMQ (reference sequence). The ends lost 4 bases at V and 5 bases at J; junction bases unmatched: 11. The CDR3, as DNA: TGTGCCAGCAGCTCCGGCCCGAGACTAGCGGGAGTCGAGACCCAGTACTTC. Residues: CASSSGPRLAGVETQYF.

The chain carries TRBV7-9 and TRBJ1-2, with 11 bases lining up with TRBD1. The CDR3 totals 14 residues. Germline V gene data show CDR1 as SEHNR and CDR2 as FQNEAQ (reference sequence). Trimming cost V 7 bases and J 8 bases; bases outside gene matches: 9. The CDR3 nucleotides read TGTGCCAGCATTCGGAAGGGACAGGGGGACGGCTACACCTTC. Protein: CASIRKGQGDGYTF.

The rearrangement uses TRBV11-3 and TRBJ2-1, with TRBD1 identical over 7 bases. In germline, CDR1 is SGHNT, CDR2 YENEEA. The CDR3 length is 12 residues. V lost 5 bases, J lost 10 bases, and 5 bases stayed unmatched. CDR3: CASSLQGLEQFF. CDR3 coding DNA: TGTGCCAGCAGCCTACAGGGGCTAGAGCAGTTCTTC.